The 16 T cell receptor beta chains below come from one sample, sequenced in a study of shared clonotypes between healthy human individuals. The repertoire was sequenced with immunoSEQ multiplex PCR; TCRdb's copy has only in-frame clones and lacks some. The sample lists about 2.4 million clones, around 94% occurring once. What was sequenced was naive CD4+ T cells sorted from blood. Stated subset: CD45RA+ positively selected. These receptors originate from a man between 18 and 29 years old in good health.

J is TRBJ2-5 and V is TRBV5-8, with D perhaps matching TRBD2 (5 bases). Germline CDR1 and CDR2: SGHTS and YDEGEE. Trimming cost V 2 bases and J 5 bases, with 16 bases left between them. The length of the CDR3 is 15 residues. CDR3 sequence reads: CASSFEGTGEETQYF. For the CDR3, the DNA is TGTGCCAGCAGCTTTGAGGGAACCGGAGAGGAGACCCAGTACTTC.

As to this clone: Other DNA sequences in the same sample also yield this CDR3. The rearrangement joins TRBV18 to TRBJ1-5, with a possible D match to TRBD1 (6 bases). The CDR3 is 15 amino acids. The germline gives CDR1 KGHSH, CDR2 LQKENI. Trimming took off 2 bases at V and 4 bases at J, with 12 bases between the two ends. The DNA for the CDR3 is TGTGCCAGCTCACCAACAGCCACAGGGAATCAGCCCCAGCATTTT. This translates into CASSPTATGNQPQHF.

The CDR3 is CASSASGANVLTF. The CDR3 nucleotides are TGTGCCAGCAGTGCCTCAGGGGCCAACGTCCTGACTTTC. The chain is built from TRBV6-4 and TRBJ2-6; D is ambiguous. This CDR3 is 13 amino acids long. In germline, CDR1 is MRHNA, CDR2 SNTAGT. The ends were cut back, 4 bases at V and 4 bases at J, with 5 bases in the middle.

The chain is built from TRBV30 and TRBJ1-4, with D possibly TRBD1 on 5 matching bases. V lost 3 bases and J 5 bases, leaving 16 bases between the germline ends. This CDR3 region has 15 residues. Germline V gene sequence: CDR1 GTSNPN, CDR2 SVGIG (reference sequence). CDR3 in DNA: TGTGCCTGGAGCACCATCCGGGGCATAAATGAAAAACTGTTTTTT. Translation: CAWSTIRGINEKLFF. The whole variable domain, filled in from reference TRBV30 and TRBJ1-4, reads SQTIHQWPATLVQPVGSPLSLECTVEGTSNPNLYWYRQAAGRGLQLLFYSVGIGQISSEVPQNLSASRPQDRQFILSSKKLLLSDSGFYLCAWSTIRGINEKLFFGSGTQLSVL.

This clone was recorded once. The chain employs TRBV5-4 and TRBJ2-3; the D gene is possibly TRBD2 (6 bases). The germline V gene encodes CDR1 SGHNT and CDR2 YYREEE (reference sequence). The CDR3 has 15 residues. V was clipped by 4 bases and J by 2 bases, with 14 bases between them. The CDR3: CASSVGRDPTDTQYF. The CDR3 region has the DNA TGTGCCAGCAGCGTAGGGCGGGATCCCACAGATACGCAGTATTTT. The whole variable domain, remainder taken from reference TRBV5-4 and TRBJ2-3, is ETGVTQSPTHLIKTRGQQVTLRCSSQSGHNTVSWYQQALGQGPQFIFQYYREEENGRGNFPPRFSGLQFPNYSSELNVNALELDDSALYLCASSVGRDPTDTQYFGPGTRLTVL.

The genes are TRBV18 and TRBJ1-3, with D possibly matching TRBD1 (6 bases). V was clipped by 6 bases and J by 4 bases, with 16 bases between them. Germline lookup yields CDR1 KGHSH and CDR2 LQKENI. The CDR3 length is 15 residues. CDR3 nucleotides: TGTGCCAGCTCGCCCTATACAGGGCCCGGAAACACCATATATTTT. This sequence encodes CASSPYTGPGNTIYF. The full variable domain, with the rest looked up from reference TRBV18 and TRBJ1-3, is NAGVMQNPRHLVRRRGQEARLRCSPMKGHSHVYWYRQLPEEGLKFMVYLQKENIIDESGMPKERFSAEFPKEGPSILRIQQVVRGDSAAYFCASSPYTGPGNTIYFGEGSWLTVV.

V and J are TRBV5-6 and TRBJ2-7; the match to TRBD2 covers 9 bases. The CDR3 sequence is 15 residues long. V dropped 0 bases and J dropped 3; count of bases not matched to a gene: 4. Germline V gives CDR1 SGHDT, CDR2 YYEEEE. CDR3 sequence: CASSLGASGNYEQYF. CDR3 bases: TGTGCCAGCAGCTTGGGGGCTAGCGGGAACTACGAGCAGTACTTC.

This chain connects TRBV21-1 to TRBJ1-2. TRBV21-1 is given as a pseudogene. CDR3 length: 14 residues. Written as DNA, the CDR3 is TGTGCCAGCAGCAAAGAGGGCTTGAACTATGGCTACACCTTC. Amino acids: CASSKEGLNYGYTF.

The chain has TRBV6-6 and TRBJ2-2, with 8 bases lining up with TRBD2. Trimming removed 7 bases from V and 0 bases from J; junction bases left unmatched: 7. Germline V gene lookup returns CDR1 MNHNY and CDR2 SVGAGI (reference sequence). The CDR3 contains 16 residues. The CDR3 protein is CASTPRGGTNTGELFF. The CDR3 coding sequence is TGTGCCAGCACCCCCCGGGGGGGCACGAACACCGGGGAGCTGTTTTTT.

V usage is TRBV9 and J usage is TRBJ2-5; 9 bases match TRBD1. V lost 0 bases, J lost 4 bases, and 4 bases stayed unmatched. The CDR3 covers 15 residues. The germline gives CDR1 SGDLS, CDR2 YYNGEE. The CDR3 sequence is CASSVGQGVGETQYF. The DNA of the CDR3 is TGTGCCAGCAGCGTAGGACAGGGGGTCGGAGAGACCCAGTACTTC.

The chain links TRBV5-1 to TRBJ1-3; TRBD1 is a possible D gene (5 bases). The CDR3 is 15 amino acids. The V end lost 2 bases, the J end lost 2 bases, and 11 bases lay between the germline ends. Germline CDR1 and CDR2: SGHRS and YFSETQ. CDR3 sequence: CASSFLEGPGNTIYF. CDR3 in DNA: TGCGCCAGCAGCTTCCTAGAGGGGCCTGGAAACACCATATATTTT.

The chain combines TRBV6-5 with TRBJ2-7; TRBD2 matches 10 bases. The J segment lost 2 bases and the V segment lost 4 bases, leaving 8 bases of the junction unmatched. The germline CDR1 and CDR2 sequences are MNHEY and SVGAGI. The length of the CDR3 is 16 residues. CDR3 DNA: TGTGCCAGCAGTTCCGCCACTAGCGGGGCGACCTACGAGCAGTACTTC. Translated, it gives CASSSATSGATYEQYF.

This sequence joins TRBV28 and TRBJ2-3; 10 bases match TRBD1. V was clipped by 6 bases and J by 1 base; unmatched bases: 7. The germline V gene has CDR1 MDHEN and CDR2 SYDVKM. CDR3 length equals 16 residues. The CDR3 spells CASSPGTGVRTDTQYF. The CDR3 DNA reads as TGTGCCAGCAGCCCCGGGACAGGGGTCCGCACAGATACGCAGTATTTT.

The rearrangement uses TRBV2 and TRBJ2-7; D unresolved. Germline V lookup: CDR1 SNHLY, CDR2 FYNNEI. Trimming removed 7 bases from V and 5 bases from J, with 12 bases in between. The length of the CDR3 is 12 residues. This CDR3 is CASTVFSDEQYF. The CDR3, as DNA: TGTGCCAGCACAGTGTTTTCTGACGAGCAGTACTTC.

This clone appeared a single time. V usage is TRBV5-4 and J usage is TRBJ2-2, with 14 bases aligning to TRBD2. Trimming took 4 bases from V and 4 from J; bases not matched to a gene: 9. The germline gives CDR1 SGHNT, CDR2 YYREEE (reference sequence). This CDR3 spans 18 amino acids. The CDR3: CASSLRLGTSGSTGELFF. In nucleotides, the CDR3 is TGTGCCAGCAGCCTACGACTTGGGACTAGCGGGAGCACCGGGGAGCTGTTTTTT.

In regard to this clone: The sample contains more than one DNA sequence encoding this CDR3. The rearrangement uses TRBV29-1 and TRBJ2-3; D is unclear. CDR1 SQVTM and CDR2 ANQGSEA come from the germline V gene. This CDR3 is built from 12 residues. V lost 1 base, J lost 0 bases, and 2 bases lay in between. CDR3 residues: CSVEGSTDTQYF. The CDR3 DNA is TGCAGCGTTGAAGGGAGCACAGATACGCAGTATTTT.